The T cell receptor beta chain under discussion was sequenced for a study of T cells in Graves' hyperthyroidism and ophthalmopathy. The study, taken as a whole, reports: Blood samples included most of the expanded thyroid clonotypes exceeding 0.001. A model built on 13 V-J features separated ophthalmopathy from stable hyperthyroidism.

V lost 3 bases to trimming and J lost 8 bases, with 16 bases between them. Germline V CDR1 and CDR2: LNHDA, SQIVND (reference sequence). The CDR3 has 14 residues. Progressors' blood was drawn at hyperthyroidism diagnosis, before ophthalmopathy symptoms. PBMCs were sourced from approximately 9.3 ml fresh peripheral blood. It was RNA transcripts that yielded the amplified TCR beta CDR3 regions. First-round RT-PCR with HTBI primers amplified the TCR CDR3 region. TCRdb re-called the multiplex PCR reads through MiXCR, storing one row per CDR3 protein. Of around 280,000 distinct CDR3 sequences in the sample, 13% were seen once. To note about this clonotype: The antigen is undetermined.

The sequenced sample was blood. The source of this sequence is a woman in her 30s with Graves' hyperthyroidism that later progressed to Graves' ophthalmopathy. The chain is built from TRBV19 and TRBJ1-2; the D gene is possibly TRBD1 (5 bases). In DNA form, the CDR3 reads TGTGCCAGTAGTATTGAATCGGGGGAGACGGGCTACACCTTC. Translated, it gives CASSIESGETGYTF. The whole variable domain, filled in from reference TRBV19 and TRBJ1-2, reads DGGITQSPKYLFRKEGQNVTLSCEQNLNHDAMYWYRQDPGQGLRLIYYSQIVNDFQKGDIAEGYSVSREKKESFPLTVTSAQKNPTAFYLCASSIESGETGYTFGSGTRLTVV.